This TCR beta chain appears in the sequencing data of a study of cytomegalovirus exposure and HLA in healthy donors. Study results and limitations: Rarity characterized most TCR sequences, yet some public TCRs appeared in many donors. Fewer than 200 TCR beta chains were listed as cytomegalovirus-associated. Reports described diagnosis of cytomegalovirus status by the classifier as highly specific and sensitive.

The germline V and J ends were trimmed by 2 bases and 2 bases, with 14 bases remaining between them. This CDR3 is 16 amino acids long. The V gene's germline CDR1 is SGHDT and CDR2 YYEEEE. Only in-frame clones appear in the TCRdb table, and some are missing; sequencing was by immunoSEQ multiplex PCR. The sample contains approximately 59,000 clones, 80% to 95% of which appear only once. Turning to this clone: Its specificity is unknown.

The sample taken for sequencing was PBMCs. The sequence was obtained from a man younger than 35 in good health and CMV-seropositive. This chain joins TRBV5-6 and TRBJ1-5; possible D gene TRBD1, 5 bases. This CDR3 is CASSLKAGVGNQPQHF. The CDR3 coding sequence is TGTGCCAGCAGCTTAAAGGCGGGGGTGGGCAATCAGCCCCAGCATTTT.